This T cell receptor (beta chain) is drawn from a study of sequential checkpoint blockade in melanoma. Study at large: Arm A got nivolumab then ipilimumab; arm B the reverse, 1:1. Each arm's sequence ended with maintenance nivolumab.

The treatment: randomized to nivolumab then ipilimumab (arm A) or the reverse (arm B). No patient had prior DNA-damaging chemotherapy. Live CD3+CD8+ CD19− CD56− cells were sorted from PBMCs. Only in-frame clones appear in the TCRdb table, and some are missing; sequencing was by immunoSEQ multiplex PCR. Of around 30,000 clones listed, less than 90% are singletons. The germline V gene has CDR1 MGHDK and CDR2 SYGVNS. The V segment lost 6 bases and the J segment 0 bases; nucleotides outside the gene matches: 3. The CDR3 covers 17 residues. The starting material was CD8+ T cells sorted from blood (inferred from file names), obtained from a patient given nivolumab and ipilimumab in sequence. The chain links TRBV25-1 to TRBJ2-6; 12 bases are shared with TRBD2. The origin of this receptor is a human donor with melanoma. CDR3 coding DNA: TGTGCCAGCAGGAGACTAGCGGGAGTCTCTGGGGCCAACGTCCTGACTTTC. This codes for CASRRLAGVSGANVLTF. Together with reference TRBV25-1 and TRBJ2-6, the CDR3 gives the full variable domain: EADIYQTPRYLVIGTGKKITLECSQTMGHDKMYWYQQDPGMELHLIHYSYGVNSTEKGDLSSESTVSRIRTEHFPLTLESARPSHTSQYLCASRRLAGVSGANVLTFGAGSRLTVL.